This paragraph reports one T cell receptor beta chain. Its antigen is not identified. This sample was included in a study of identical twins. The study's findings and limits: Alpha sequences out of frame and shared by twins had excess low generation probability. Modeled out-of-frame TCR alpha sharing in monozygotic twins fell below observed levels.

V shed 7 bases, J shed 6 bases, and the junction held 10 bases outside the gene matches. CDR3 length equals 14 residues. CDR1 and CDR2 from the germline V gene are DFQATT and SNEGSKA (reference sequence). TCRdb re-derived calls from the 5' RACE reads in MiXCR, one entry per CDR3 protein. The sample records hundreds of thousands of distinct CDR3 sequences, 21% being singletons. These same records also appear under a second study, on T cells expressing NK-cell markers. That work states: Researchers got TCR beta repertoires out of sorted CD3+CD56+NKG2C+, CD3+CD56+NKG2C- and CD3+CD56-NKG2C+ T cells.

Input material: PBMCs. V usage is TRBV20-1 and J usage is TRBJ2-1, with TRBD1 matching over 9 bases. This TCR came from a woman in her late teens or twenties in good health. CDR3 loop: CSVGGQGPGNEQFF. The CDR3 bases are TGCAGTGTCGGGGGACAGGGTCCGGGCAATGAGCAGTTCTTC.